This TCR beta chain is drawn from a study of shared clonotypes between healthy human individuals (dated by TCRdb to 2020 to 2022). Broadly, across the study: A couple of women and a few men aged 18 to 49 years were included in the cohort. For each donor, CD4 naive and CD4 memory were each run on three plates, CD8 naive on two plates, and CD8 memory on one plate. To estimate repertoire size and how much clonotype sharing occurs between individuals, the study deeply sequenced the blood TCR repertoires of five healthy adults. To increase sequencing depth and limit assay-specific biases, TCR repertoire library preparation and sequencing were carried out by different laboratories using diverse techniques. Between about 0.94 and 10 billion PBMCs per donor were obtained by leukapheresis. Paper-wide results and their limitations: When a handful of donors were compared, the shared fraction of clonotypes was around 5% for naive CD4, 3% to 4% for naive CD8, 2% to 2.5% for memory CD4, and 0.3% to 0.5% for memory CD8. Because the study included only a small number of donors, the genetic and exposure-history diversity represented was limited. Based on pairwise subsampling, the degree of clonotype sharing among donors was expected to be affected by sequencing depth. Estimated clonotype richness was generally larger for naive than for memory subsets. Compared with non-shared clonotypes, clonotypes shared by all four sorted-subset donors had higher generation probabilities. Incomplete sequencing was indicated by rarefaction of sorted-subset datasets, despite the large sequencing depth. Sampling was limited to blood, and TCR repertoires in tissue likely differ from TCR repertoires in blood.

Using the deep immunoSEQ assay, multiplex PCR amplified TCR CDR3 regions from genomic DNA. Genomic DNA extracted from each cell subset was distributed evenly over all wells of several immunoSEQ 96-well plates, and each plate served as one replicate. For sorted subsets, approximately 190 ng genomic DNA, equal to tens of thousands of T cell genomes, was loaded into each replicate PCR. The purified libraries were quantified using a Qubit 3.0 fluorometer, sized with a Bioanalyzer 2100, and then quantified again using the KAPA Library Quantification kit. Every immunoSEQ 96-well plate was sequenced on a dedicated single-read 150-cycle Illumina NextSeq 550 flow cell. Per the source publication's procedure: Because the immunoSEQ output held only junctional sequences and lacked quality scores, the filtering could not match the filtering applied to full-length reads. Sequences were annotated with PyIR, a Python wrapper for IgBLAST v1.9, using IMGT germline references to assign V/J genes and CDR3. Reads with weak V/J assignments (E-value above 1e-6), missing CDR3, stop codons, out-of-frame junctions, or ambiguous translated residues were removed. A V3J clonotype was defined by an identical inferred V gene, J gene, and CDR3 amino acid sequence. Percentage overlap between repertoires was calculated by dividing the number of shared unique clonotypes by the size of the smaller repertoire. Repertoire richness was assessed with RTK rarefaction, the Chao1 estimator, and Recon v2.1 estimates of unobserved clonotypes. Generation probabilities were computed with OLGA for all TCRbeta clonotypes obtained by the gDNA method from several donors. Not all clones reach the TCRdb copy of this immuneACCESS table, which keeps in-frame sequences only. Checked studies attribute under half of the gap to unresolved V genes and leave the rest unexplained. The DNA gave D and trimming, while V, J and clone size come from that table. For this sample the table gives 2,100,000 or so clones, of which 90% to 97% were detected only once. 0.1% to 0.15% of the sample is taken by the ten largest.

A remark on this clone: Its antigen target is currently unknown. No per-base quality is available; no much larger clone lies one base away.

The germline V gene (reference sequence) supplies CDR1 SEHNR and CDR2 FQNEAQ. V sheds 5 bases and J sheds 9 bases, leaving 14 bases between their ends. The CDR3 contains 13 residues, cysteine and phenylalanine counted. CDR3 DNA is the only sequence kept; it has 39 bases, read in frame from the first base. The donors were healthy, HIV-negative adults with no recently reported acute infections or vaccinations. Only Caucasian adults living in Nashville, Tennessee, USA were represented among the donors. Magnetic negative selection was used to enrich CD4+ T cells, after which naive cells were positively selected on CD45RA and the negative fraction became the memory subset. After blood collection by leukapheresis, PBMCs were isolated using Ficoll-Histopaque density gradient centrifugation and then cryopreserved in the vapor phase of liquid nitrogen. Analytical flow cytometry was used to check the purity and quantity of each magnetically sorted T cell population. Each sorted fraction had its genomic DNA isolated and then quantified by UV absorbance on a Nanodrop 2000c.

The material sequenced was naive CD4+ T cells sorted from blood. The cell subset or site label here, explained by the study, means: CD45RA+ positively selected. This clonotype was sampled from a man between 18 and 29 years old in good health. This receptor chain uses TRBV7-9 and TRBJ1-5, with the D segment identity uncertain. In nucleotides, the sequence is TGTGCCAGCAGCCCGGAAGGGTTTGGGCCCCAGCATTTT. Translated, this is CASSPEGFGPQHF.